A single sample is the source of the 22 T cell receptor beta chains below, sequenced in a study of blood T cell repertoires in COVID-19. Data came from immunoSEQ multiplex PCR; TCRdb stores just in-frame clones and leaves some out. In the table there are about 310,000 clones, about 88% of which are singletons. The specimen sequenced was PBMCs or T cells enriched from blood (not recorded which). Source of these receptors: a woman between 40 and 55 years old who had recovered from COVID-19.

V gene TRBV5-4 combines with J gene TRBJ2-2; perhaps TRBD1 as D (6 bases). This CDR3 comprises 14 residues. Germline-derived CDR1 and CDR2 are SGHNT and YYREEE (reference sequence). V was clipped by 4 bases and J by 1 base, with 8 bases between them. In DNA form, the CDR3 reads TGTGCCAGCAGCATGACAGGGAACACCGGGGAGCTGTTTTTT. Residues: CASSMTGNTGELFF.

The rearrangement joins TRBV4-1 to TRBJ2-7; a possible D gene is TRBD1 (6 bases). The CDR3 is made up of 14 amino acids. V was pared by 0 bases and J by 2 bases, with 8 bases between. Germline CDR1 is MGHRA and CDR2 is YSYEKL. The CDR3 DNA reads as TGCGCCAGCAGCCAAGATGGGGGCGCCTACGAGCAGTACTTC. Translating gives CASSQDGGAYEQYF.

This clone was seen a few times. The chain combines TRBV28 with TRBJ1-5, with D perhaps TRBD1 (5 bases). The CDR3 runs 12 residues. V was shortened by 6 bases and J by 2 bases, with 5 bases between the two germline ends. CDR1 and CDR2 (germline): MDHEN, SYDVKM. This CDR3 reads CASRGGNQPQHF. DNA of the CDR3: TGTGCCAGCAGAGGGGGCAATCAGCCCCAGCATTTT.

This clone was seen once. DNA for the CDR3: TGTGCCACGGACCCCGGGGCGAACACCGGGGAGCTGTTTTTT. It encodes CATDPGANTGELFF. The J gene is TRBJ2-2, the V gene TRBV10-3; the D gene is possibly TRBD2 (5 bases). The V gene lost 10 bases and the J gene lost 0 bases, with 12 bases spanning the gap. Per the germline V gene, CDR1 is ENHRY and CDR2 is SYGVKD. CDR3 length equals 14 residues.

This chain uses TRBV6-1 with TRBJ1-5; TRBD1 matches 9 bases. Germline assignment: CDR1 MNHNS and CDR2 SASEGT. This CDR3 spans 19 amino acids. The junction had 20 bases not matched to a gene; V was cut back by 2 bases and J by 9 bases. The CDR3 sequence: CASSESGPGTGLVQRPQHF. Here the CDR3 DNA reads TGTGCCAGCAGTGAATCGGGTCCTGGGACAGGGCTCGTACAGCGGCCCCAGCATTTT.

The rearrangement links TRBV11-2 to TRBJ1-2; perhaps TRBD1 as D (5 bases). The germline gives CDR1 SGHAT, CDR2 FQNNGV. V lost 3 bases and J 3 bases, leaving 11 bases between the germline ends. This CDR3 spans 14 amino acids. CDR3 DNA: TGTGCCAGCAGCTTTGGACACCCGGACTATGGCTACACCTTC. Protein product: CASSFGHPDYGYTF.

CDR3 amino acids: CASTPGGGNRGSYEQYF. As DNA, the CDR3 is TGTGCCAGCACCCCGGGGGGGGGAAACAGGGGCTCCTACGAGCAGTACTTC. This chain connects TRBV11-3 to TRBJ2-7, with D maybe TRBD2 (8 bases). This CDR3 has 17 residues. Germline-derived CDR1 and CDR2 are SGHNT and YENEEA. V lost 7 bases and J 0 bases, leaving 22 bases between the germline ends.

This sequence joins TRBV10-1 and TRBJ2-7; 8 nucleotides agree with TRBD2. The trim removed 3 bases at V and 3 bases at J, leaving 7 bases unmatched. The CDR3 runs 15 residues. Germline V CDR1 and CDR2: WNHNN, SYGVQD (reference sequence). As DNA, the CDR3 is TGCGCCAGCAGTGAAGGGAGCGGGAGACTCTACGAGCAGTACTTC. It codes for CASSEGSGRLYEQYF.

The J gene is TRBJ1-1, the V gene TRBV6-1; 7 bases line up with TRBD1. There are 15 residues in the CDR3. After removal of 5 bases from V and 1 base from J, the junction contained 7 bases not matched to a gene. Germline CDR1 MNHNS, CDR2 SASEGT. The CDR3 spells CASSFHAGGNTEAFF. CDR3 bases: TGTGCCAGCAGTTTTCATGCAGGGGGGAACACTGAAGCTTTCTTT.

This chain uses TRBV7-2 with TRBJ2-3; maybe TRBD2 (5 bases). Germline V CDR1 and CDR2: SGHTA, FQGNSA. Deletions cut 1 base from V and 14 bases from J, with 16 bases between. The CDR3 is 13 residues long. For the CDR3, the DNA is TGTGCCAGCAGCTTAGGGATCAGCGGTGTAGGGTATTTT. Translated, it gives CASSLGISGVGYF.

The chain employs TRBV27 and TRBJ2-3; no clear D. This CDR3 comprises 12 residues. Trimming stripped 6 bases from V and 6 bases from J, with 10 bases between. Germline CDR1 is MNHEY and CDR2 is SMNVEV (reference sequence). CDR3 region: CASSTHADTQYF. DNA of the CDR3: TGTGCCAGCAGCACCCATGCGGATACGCAGTATTTT.

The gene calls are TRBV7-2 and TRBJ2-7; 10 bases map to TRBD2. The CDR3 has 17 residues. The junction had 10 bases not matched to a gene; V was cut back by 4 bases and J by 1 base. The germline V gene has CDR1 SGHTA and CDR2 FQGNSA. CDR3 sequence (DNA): TGTGCCAGCAGCTCCCGAGCGGGGGGGACAGGATCCTACGAGCAGTACTTC. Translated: CASSSRAGGTGSYEQYF. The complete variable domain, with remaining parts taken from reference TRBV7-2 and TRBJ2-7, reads GAGVSQSPSNKVTEKGKDVELRCDPISGHTALYWYRQSLGQGLEFLIYFQGNSAPDKSGLPSDRFSAERTGGSVSTLTIQRTQQEDSAVYLCASSSRAGGTGSYEQYFGPGTRLTVT.

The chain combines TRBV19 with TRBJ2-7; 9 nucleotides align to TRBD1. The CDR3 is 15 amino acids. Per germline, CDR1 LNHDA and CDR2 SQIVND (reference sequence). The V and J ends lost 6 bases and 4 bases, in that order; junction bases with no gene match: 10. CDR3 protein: CASRPGTGLSYEQYF. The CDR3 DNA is TGTGCCAGTAGACCGGGGACAGGGCTATCGTACGAGCAGTACTTC.

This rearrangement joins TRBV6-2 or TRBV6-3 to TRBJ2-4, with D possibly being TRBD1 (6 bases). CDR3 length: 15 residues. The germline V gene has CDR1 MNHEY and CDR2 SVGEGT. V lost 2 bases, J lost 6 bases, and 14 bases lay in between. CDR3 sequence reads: CASSYMIEQGNIQYF. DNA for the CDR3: TGTGCCAGCAGTTACATGATAGAACAGGGAAACATTCAGTACTTC.

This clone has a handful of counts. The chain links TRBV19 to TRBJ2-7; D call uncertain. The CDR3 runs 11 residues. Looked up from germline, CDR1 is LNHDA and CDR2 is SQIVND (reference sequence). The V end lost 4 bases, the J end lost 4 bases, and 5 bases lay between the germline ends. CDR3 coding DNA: TGTGCCAGTAGTAATCGGTACGAGCAGTACTTC. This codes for CASSNRYEQYF.

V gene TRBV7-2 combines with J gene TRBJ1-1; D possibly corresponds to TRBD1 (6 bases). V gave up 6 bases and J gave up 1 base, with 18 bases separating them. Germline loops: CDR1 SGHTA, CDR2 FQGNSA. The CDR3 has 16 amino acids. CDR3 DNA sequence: TGTGCCAGCAGTCCCGAGGGGGGGGGTCCGAACACTGAAGCTTTCTTT. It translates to CASSPEGGGPNTEAFF.

CDR3 sequence (DNA): TGTGCCAGCAGTTACTCAGGGACGGGGGGTACGCAGTATTTT. Translating gives CASSYSGTGGTQYF. The chain recombines TRBV6-5 with TRBJ2-3; 7 bases are a match to TRBD2. The J segment lost 8 bases and the V segment lost 0 bases, leaving 5 bases of the junction unmatched. Germline V CDR1 and CDR2: MNHEY, SVGAGI. The CDR3 runs 14 residues.

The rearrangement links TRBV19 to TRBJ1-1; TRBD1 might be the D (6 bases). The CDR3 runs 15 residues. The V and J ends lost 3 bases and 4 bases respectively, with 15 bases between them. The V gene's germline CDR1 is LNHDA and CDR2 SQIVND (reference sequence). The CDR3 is CASSIRGHQGTEAFF. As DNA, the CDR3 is TGTGCCAGTAGTATTCGGGGACACCAGGGCACTGAAGCTTTCTTT.

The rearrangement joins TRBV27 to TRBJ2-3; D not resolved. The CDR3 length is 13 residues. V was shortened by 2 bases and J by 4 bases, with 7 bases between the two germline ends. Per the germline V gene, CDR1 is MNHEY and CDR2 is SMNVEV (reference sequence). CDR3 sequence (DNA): TGTGCCAGCAGTTTAATCGTCTCAGATACGCAGTATTTT. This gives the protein CASSLIVSDTQYF.

The DNA for the CDR3 is TGCAGCGTTGCGGGAAGACCCGCGGGGGAAGCTTTCTTT. The encoded protein is CSVAGRPAGEAFF. The J gene is TRBJ1-1, the V gene TRBV29-1; D is uncertain. Per germline, CDR1 SQVTM and CDR2 ANQGSEA. V lost 4 bases and J lost 8, with 17 bases in between. The CDR3 covers 13 residues.

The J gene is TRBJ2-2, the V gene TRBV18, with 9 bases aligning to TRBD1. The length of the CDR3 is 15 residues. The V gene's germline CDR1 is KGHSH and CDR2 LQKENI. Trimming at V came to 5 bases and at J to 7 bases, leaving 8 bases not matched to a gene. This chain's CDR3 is CASSRTGGQVGELFF. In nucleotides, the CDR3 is TGTGCCAGCTCAAGAACAGGGGGCCAGGTCGGGGAGCTGTTTTTT. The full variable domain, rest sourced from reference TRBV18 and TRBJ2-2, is NAGVMQNPRHLVRRRGQEARLRCSPMKGHSHVYWYRQLPEEGLKFMVYLQKENIIDESGMPKERFSAEFPKEGPSILRIQQVVRGDSAAYFCASSRTGGQVGELFFGEGSRLTVL.

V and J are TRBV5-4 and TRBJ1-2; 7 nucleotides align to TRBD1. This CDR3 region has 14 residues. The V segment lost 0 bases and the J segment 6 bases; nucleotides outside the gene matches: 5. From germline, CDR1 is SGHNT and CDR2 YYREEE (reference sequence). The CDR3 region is CASSLDRGANGYTF. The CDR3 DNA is TGTGCCAGCAGCTTGGACAGGGGAGCTAATGGCTACACCTTC.